This TCR beta chain was found in a study of cytomegalovirus exposure and HLA in healthy donors. Study background: The roughly 110 validation repertoires were produced on the same platform as the 650 to 800 repertoires of the first cohort. This was reported in a later analysis.

Study-level points and caveats: Researchers counted around 150 TCR beta chains as cytomegalovirus-associated. A few chains tied to CMV proved CMV antigen-specific in vitro.

Regarding this clone: Its antigen is not identified.

V trimming: 4 bases; J trimming: 4 bases; junction bases outside the gene matches: 4. This CDR3 contains 13 residues. CDR1 SGDLS and CDR2 YYNGEE come from the germline V gene. This table comes from immunoSEQ multiplex PCR, and its TCRdb copy is limited to in-frame clones, with some not included. The sample lists roughly 120,000 clones; approximately 89% were seen once. The sample was PBMCs. This sequence was found in a woman aged 18 to 35 in good health and CMV-seronegative. The chain recombines TRBV9 with TRBJ2-7, with 8 bases fitting TRBD1. The CDR3 nucleotides read TGTGCCAGCAGCCTGGGACAGGAATACGAGCAGTACTTC. It is translated as CASSLGQEYEQYF.